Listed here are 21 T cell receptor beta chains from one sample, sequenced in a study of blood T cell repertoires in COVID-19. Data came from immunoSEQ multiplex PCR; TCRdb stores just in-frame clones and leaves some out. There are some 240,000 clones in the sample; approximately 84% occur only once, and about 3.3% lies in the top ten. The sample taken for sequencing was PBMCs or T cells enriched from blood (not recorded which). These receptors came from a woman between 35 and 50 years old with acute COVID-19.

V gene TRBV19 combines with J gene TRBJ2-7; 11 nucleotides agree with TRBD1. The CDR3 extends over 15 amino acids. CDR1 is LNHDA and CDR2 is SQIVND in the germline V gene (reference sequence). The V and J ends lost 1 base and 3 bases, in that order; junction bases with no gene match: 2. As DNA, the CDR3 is TGTGCCAGTAGTATAGCCGGGACAGGGGGCTACGAGCAGTACTTC. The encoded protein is CASSIAGTGGYEQYF.

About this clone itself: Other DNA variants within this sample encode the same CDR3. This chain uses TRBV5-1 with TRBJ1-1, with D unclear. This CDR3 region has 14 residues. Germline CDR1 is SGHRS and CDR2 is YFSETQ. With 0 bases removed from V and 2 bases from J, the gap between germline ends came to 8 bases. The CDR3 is CASSLVGRNTEAFF. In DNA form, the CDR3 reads TGCGCCAGCAGCTTGGTGGGCAGAAACACTGAAGCTTTCTTT.

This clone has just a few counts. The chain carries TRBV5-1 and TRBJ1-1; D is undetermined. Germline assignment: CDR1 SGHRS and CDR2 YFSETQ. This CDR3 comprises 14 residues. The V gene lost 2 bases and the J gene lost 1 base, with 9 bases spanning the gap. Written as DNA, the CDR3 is TGCGCCAGCAGCTTTCCGGAGGGGAACACTGAAGCTTTCTTT. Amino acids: CASSFPEGNTEAFF.

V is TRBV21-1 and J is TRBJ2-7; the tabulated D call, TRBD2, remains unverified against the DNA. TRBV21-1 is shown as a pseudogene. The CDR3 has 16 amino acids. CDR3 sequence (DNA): TGTGCCAGCAGCAAAGTGGTTAGCGGGAGGGCCTTAGAGCAGTACTTC. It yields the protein CASSKVVSGRALEQYF.

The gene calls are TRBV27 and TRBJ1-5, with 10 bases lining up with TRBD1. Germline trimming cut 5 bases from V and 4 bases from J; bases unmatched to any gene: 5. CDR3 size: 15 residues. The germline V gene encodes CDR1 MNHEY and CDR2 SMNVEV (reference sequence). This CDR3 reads CASSLGTGVNQPQHF. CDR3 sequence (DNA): TGTGCCAGCAGTCTCGGGACAGGGGTTAATCAGCCCCAGCATTTT.

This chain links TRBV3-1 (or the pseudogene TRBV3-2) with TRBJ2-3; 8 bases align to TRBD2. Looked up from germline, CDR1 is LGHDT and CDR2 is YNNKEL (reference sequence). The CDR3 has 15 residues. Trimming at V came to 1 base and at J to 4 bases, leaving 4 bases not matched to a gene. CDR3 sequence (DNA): TGTGCCAGCAGCCAAGCCGGGAGGGAGGCAGATACGCAGTATTTT. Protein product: CASSQAGREADTQYF.

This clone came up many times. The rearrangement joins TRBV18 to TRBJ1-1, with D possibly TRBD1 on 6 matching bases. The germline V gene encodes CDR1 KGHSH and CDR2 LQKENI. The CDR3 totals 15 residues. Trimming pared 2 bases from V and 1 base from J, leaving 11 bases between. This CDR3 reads CASSPGGATNTEAFF. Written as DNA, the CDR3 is TGTGCCAGCTCACCAGGGGGGGCTACGAACACTGAAGCTTTCTTT.

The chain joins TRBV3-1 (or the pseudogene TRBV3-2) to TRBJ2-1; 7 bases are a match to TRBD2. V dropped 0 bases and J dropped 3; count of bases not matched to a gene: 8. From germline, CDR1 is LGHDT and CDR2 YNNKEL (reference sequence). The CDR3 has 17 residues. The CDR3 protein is CASSQEVGGSDYNEQFF. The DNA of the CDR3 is TGTGCCAGCAGCCAAGAGGTCGGCGGGAGTGACTACAATGAGCAGTTCTTC.

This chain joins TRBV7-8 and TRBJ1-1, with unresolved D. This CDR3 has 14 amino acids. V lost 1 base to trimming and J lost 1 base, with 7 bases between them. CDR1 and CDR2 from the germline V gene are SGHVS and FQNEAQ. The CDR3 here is CASSLDPGNTEAFF. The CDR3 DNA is TGTGCCAGCAGCTTAGATCCAGGGAACACTGAAGCTTTCTTT.

CDR3 bases: TGTGCCAGCAGCGACACCGGGACTAGGGGTATAGTGACCCAGTACTTC. It is translated as CASSDTGTRGIVTQYF. The J gene is TRBJ2-5, the V gene TRBV5-6; 8 nucleotides line up with TRBD2. V gave up 4 bases and J gave up 7 bases; unmatched junction bases: 15. Germline lookup yields CDR1 SGHDT and CDR2 YYEEEE. The CDR3 length is 16 residues.

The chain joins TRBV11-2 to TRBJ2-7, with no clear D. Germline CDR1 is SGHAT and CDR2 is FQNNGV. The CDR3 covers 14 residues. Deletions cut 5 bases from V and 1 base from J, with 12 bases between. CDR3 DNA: TGTGCCAGCAGCCATAGAGCCGGGTCCTACGAGCAGTACTTC. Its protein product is CASSHRAGSYEQYF.

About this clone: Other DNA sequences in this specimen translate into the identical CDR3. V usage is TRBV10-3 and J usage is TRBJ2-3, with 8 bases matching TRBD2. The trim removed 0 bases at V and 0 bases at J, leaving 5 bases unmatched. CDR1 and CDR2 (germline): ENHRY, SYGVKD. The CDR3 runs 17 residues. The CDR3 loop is CAISESGLAGSTDTQYF. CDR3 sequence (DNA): TGTGCCATCAGTGAGTCTGGTCTAGCGGGTAGCACAGATACGCAGTATTTT.

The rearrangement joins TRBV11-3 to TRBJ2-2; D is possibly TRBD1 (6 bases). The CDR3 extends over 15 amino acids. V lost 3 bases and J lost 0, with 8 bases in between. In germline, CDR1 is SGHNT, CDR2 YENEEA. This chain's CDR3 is CASSFQGPNTGELFF. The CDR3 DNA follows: TGTGCCAGCAGCTTTCAGGGGCCGAACACCGGGGAGCTGTTTTTT.

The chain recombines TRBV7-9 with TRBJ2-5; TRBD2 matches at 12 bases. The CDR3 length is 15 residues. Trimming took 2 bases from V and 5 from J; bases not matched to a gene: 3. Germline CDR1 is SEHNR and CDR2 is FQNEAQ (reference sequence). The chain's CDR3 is CASSLLAGGMETQYF. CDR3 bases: TGTGCCAGCAGCTTACTAGCGGGAGGGATGGAGACCCAGTACTTC.

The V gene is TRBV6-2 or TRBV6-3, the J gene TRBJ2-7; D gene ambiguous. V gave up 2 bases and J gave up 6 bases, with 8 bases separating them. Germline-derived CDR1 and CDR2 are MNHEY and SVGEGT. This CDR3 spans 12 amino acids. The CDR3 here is CASSYLRSEQYF. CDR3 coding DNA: TGTGCCAGCAGTTACCTGCGTTCCGAGCAGTACTTC.

CDR3 nucleotide sequence: TGTGCCAGCAGCTTGGGGACTGGTAATGAGCAGTTCTTC. The encoded protein is CASSLGTGNEQFF. The chain joins TRBV7-9 to TRBJ2-1; tentative D call: TRBD2 (6 bases). Germline V CDR1 and CDR2: SEHNR, FQNEAQ (reference sequence). This CDR3 region has 13 residues. Between the trimmed V and J ends, which lost 3 bases and 7 bases, there was a span of 10 bases.

CDR3 sequence: CASSLDRGYNQPQHF. For the CDR3, the DNA is TGTGCCAGCAGCCTGGACAGGGGATACAATCAGCCCCAGCATTTT. This chain connects TRBV5-5 to TRBJ1-5; TRBD1 matches at 9 bases. This CDR3 region has 15 residues. Germline V gene data show CDR1 as SGHKS and CDR2 as YYEKEE (reference sequence). J gave up 3 bases and V 4 bases, and 5 bases lay outside the gene matches.

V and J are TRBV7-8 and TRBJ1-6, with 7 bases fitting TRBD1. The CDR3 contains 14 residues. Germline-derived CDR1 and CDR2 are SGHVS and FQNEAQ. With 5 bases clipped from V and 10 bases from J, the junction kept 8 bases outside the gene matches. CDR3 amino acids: CASSRDRVESPLHF. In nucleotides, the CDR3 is TGTGCCAGCAGCCGAGACAGGGTCGAGTCACCCCTCCACTTT.

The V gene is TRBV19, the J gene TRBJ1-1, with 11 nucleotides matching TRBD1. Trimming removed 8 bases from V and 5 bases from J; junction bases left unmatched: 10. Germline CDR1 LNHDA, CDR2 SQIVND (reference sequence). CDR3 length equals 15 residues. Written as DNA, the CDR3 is TGTGCCAGTGGAAAACGGACAGGGGGCGCGACTGAAGCTTTCTTT. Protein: CASGKRTGGATEAFF.

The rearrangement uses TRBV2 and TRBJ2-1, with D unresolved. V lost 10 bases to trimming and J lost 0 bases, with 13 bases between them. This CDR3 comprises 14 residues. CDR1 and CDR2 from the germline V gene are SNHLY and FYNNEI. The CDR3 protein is CAILARSSYNEQFF. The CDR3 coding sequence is TGTGCCATCCTCGCCCGGAGCTCCTACAATGAGCAGTTCTTC.

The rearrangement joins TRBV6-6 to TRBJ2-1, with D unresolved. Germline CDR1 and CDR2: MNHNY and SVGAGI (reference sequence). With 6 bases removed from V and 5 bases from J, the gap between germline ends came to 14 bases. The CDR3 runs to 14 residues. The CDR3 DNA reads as TGTGCCAGCAGCGGTTCGAGAAGTAACAATGAGCAGTTCTTC. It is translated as CASSGSRSNNEQFF.